These 11 T cell receptor beta chains originate from one sample sequenced in a study of cytomegalovirus exposure and HLA in healthy donors. Data came from immunoSEQ multiplex PCR; TCRdb stores just in-frame clones and leaves some out. The sample lists around 190,000 clones, around 80% occurring once. Sequencing was done on a sample of PBMCs. Receptors were obtained from a woman in her twenties or thirties in good health and CMV-seronegative.

This chain uses TRBV6-1 with TRBJ1-1; 7 nucleotides match TRBD1. The CDR3 runs 13 residues. V lost 4 bases and J lost 4; bases outside the gene matches: 3. Germline CDR1 MNHNS, CDR2 SASEGT. CDR3 sequence (DNA): TGTGCCAGCAGTGCTGGGGACAGCACTGAAGCTTTCTTT. This codes for CASSAGDSTEAFF.

The chain has TRBV2 and TRBJ2-7; a possible D gene is TRBD2 (6 bases). Germline V CDR1 and CDR2: SNHLY, FYNNEI. There are 15 residues in the CDR3. V lost 7 bases, J lost 0 bases, and 16 bases lay in between. CDR3 amino acids: CASTEGPSVSYEQYF. DNA for the CDR3: TGTGCCAGCACCGAGGGGCCTAGCGTCTCCTACGAGCAGTACTTC.

The chain joins TRBV5-1 to TRBJ1-2; a weak D match, TRBD1 (6 bases). The CDR3 is made up of 17 amino acids. Germline lookup yields CDR1 SGHRS and CDR2 YFSETQ. Trimming left V 1 base short and J 0 bases short, with 16 bases between. Written as DNA, the CDR3 is TGCGCCAGCAGCTTGTTGGGGGGGCAGACTCCTAACTATGGCTACACCTTC. Protein product: CASSLLGGQTPNYGYTF.

V gene TRBV10-2 combines with J gene TRBJ1-2, with 9 bases fitting TRBD1. With V trimmed by 5 bases and J by 6 bases, 7 bases remained unmatched. The CDR3 loop spans 14 amino acids. CDR1 is WSHSY, CDR2 SAAADI, per germline. In DNA, the CDR3 is TGCGCCAGCAGTAAACCGGGACAGGGTGATGGCTACACCTTC. This encodes CASSKPGQGDGYTF.

The chain combines TRBV29-1 with TRBJ1-1; TRBD1 is a possible D gene (5 bases). CDR3 length: 13 residues. The ends were cut back, 6 bases at V and 3 bases at J, with 14 bases in the middle. Per the germline V gene, CDR1 is SQVTM and CDR2 is ANQGSEA. The CDR3 sequence: CSVSGYGYTEAFF. CDR3 DNA sequence: TGCAGCGTGTCAGGGTACGGATACACTGAAGCTTTCTTT.

The count of this clone is one. J is TRBJ2-3 and V is TRBV28, with TRBD2 matching 14 bases. Germline CDR1 is MDHEN and CDR2 is SYDVKM. This CDR3 region has 15 residues. V trimming: 6 bases; J trimming: 3 bases; junction bases outside the gene matches: 2. CDR3 sequence: CASRRLAGGTDTQYF. Written as DNA, the CDR3 is TGTGCCAGCAGGCGACTAGCGGGGGGGACAGATACGCAGTATTTT.

This chain connects TRBV12-1 to TRBJ2-1; the table's D call TRBD1 went unverified against the DNA. TRBV12-1 is classified as a pseudogene. CDR3 length: 16 amino acids. CDR3 amino acids: CASSRPDRTLRNEQFF. Written as DNA, the CDR3 is TGTGCCAGCAGCCGGCCCGACAGGACCCTCCGCAATGAGCAGTTCTTC.

Comments on this clone: In the same sample, other DNA sequences code for this CDR3. The chain links TRBV5-8 to TRBJ2-2, with 9 positions matching TRBD1. The CDR3 has 15 amino acids. Germline lookup yields CDR1 SGHTS and CDR2 YDEGEE. Trimming removed 1 base from V and 4 bases from J; junction bases left unmatched: 2. CDR3 loop: CASSLWGQGTGELFF. The CDR3 DNA sequence: TGTGCCAGCAGCTTGTGGGGACAGGGCACCGGGGAGCTGTTTTTT.

This chain connects TRBV7-2 to TRBJ1-5, with D possibly being TRBD1 (6 bases). This CDR3 spans 15 amino acids. Germline CDR1 SGHTA, CDR2 FQGNSA. Deletions cut 5 bases from V and 2 bases from J, with 13 bases between. The CDR3 sequence is CASSPQGPGNQPQHF. As DNA, the CDR3 is TGTGCCAGCAGCCCACAGGGTCCGGGCAATCAGCCCCAGCATTTT.

The rearrangement joins TRBV6-4 to TRBJ1-1; no clear D. CDR3 length: 14 amino acids. Germline loops: CDR1 MRHNA, CDR2 SNTAGT. Trimming stripped 8 bases from V and 1 base from J, with 14 bases between. CDR3 protein: CASSRQATNTEAFF. The CDR3 nucleotides read TGTGCCAGCTCCAGACAAGCTACGAACACTGAAGCTTTCTTT.

The V call is TRBV21-1, the J call TRBJ1-2; the D segment call TRBD1 is taken from the table without a DNA check. TRBV21-1 is a pseudogene. The CDR3 spans 13 residues. CDR3 sequence: CASIQGALAGYTF. As DNA, the CDR3 is TGTGCCAGCATTCAGGGGGCCCTCGCCGGCTACACCTTC.